These 31 T cell receptor beta chains originate from one sample sequenced in a study of OX40 agonist ivuxolimab in advanced cancers. Profiling relied on immunoSEQ multiplex PCR, and the TCRdb table lists in-frame clones only, not all of them. The sample lists some 100,000 clones, nearly 90% occurring once. The specimen comprised CD4+ or CD8+ T cells sorted from blood, sampled in a trial of the OX40 agonist ivuxolimab. These receptors were collected from an adult with an advanced solid tumor such as melanoma, head and neck, liver or kidney cancer.

CDR3 amino acids: CASSWNTEAFF. CDR3 DNA: TGTGCCAGCAGCTGGAACACTGAAGCTTTCTTT. The chain joins TRBV6-6 to TRBJ1-1; unclear D gene. Trimming shortened V by 6 bases and J by 1 base, and 3 bases separated the two germline ends. The germline V gene encodes CDR1 MNHNY and CDR2 SVGAGI (reference sequence). This CDR3 has 11 amino acids.

This clone appeared a single time. The gene calls are TRBV6-6 and TRBJ2-5; D unresolved. CDR1 MNHNY and CDR2 SVGAGI come from the germline V gene (reference sequence). This CDR3 region has 14 residues. V shed 4 bases and J shed 2 bases, with 11 bases lying between them. The CDR3: CASSSPGSQETQYF. DNA of the CDR3: TGTGCCAGCAGTTCCCCAGGTTCTCAAGAGACCCAGTACTTC.

The chain links TRBV29-1 to TRBJ2-3, with 12 bases that match TRBD2. The germline V gene has CDR1 SQVTM and CDR2 ANQGSEA. Losses at the gene ends were 6 bases for V and 6 bases for J; bases not matched to a gene: 10. The CDR3 extends over 15 amino acids. CDR3 residues: CSVQGLAGRRDTQYF. Here the CDR3 DNA reads TGCAGCGTCCAGGGACTAGCGGGTCGACGGGATACGCAGTATTTT.

J is TRBJ1-4 and V is TRBV7-2; D is possibly TRBD1 (6 bases). This CDR3 is 14 amino acids long. V lost 5 bases to trimming and J lost 4 bases, with 11 bases between them. Germline CDR1 reads SGHTA; CDR2 reads FQGNSA. The CDR3 sequence is CASSTGQFNEKLFF. The CDR3 nucleotides read TGTGCCAGCAGCACTGGACAGTTTAATGAAAAACTGTTTTTT.

V usage is TRBV6-1 and J usage is TRBJ2-7; 7 bases are shared with TRBD2. CDR3 length equals 11 residues. The germline gives CDR1 MNHNS, CDR2 SASEGT. The CDR3 DNA reads as TGTGCGTCGGGAGGCACCTACGAGCAGTACTTC. Its protein is CASGGTYEQYF.

This chain uses TRBV30 with TRBJ1-2, with D perhaps TRBD1 (6 bases). CDR1 and CDR2 from the germline V gene are GTSNPN and SVGIG (reference sequence). Trimming took 0 bases from V and 2 from J, leaving 13 bases between them. The CDR3 extends over 15 amino acids. The DNA for the CDR3 is TGTGCCTGGAGTGTTACGACAGGTTTCAACTATGGCTACACCTTC. Translating it yields CAWSVTTGFNYGYTF.

The CDR3 DNA reads as TGTGCCAGCAGTTACGCTCACGAGCAGTACTTC. The encoded protein is CASSYAHEQYF. The genes are TRBV6-5 and TRBJ2-7; D is unclear. V lost 2 bases, J lost 5 bases, and 4 bases lay in between. The CDR3 covers 11 residues. Germline loops: CDR1 MNHEY, CDR2 SVGAGI.

CDR3 nucleotides: TGTGCCAGCAGCTTAGCCCTTGCGGGGTCAACGAACACCGGGGAGCTGTTTTTT. Its translation: CASSLALAGSTNTGELFF. V gene TRBV7-8 combines with J gene TRBJ2-2; TRBD2 is a possible D gene (6 bases). Per the germline V gene, CDR1 is SGHVS and CDR2 is FQNEAQ. V gave up 0 bases and J gave up 0 bases, with 14 bases separating them. The CDR3 contains 18 residues.

The rearrangement uses TRBV4-2 and TRBJ1-1, with D tentatively TRBD1 (5 bases). The CDR3 loop spans 15 amino acids. V was cut by 0 bases and J by 4 bases, with 12 bases left in between. Germline-derived CDR1 and CDR2 are LGHNA and YNFKEQ. The CDR3, as DNA: TGTGCCAGCAGCCAAGATGGGGCTTGGGGCACTGAAGCTTTCTTT. Translation: CASSQDGAWGTEAFF.

J is TRBJ2-3 and V is TRBV6-1, with D perhaps matching TRBD1 (5 bases). The germline V and J ends were trimmed by 3 bases and 0 bases, with 10 bases remaining between them. This CDR3 spans 15 amino acids. In germline, CDR1 is MNHNS, CDR2 SASEGT. As DNA, the CDR3 is TGTGCCAGCAGTGACAGGGTTCATAGCACAGATACGCAGTATTTT. Amino acids: CASSDRVHSTDTQYF.

This clone was seen a few times. CDR3 nucleotide sequence: TGTGCCGCGGGATATCAGGGGGCGAAATACGAGCAGTACTTC. Translation: CAAGYQGAKYEQYF. The chain links TRBV6-1 to TRBJ2-7; 8 nucleotides match TRBD1. The CDR3 extends over 14 amino acids. The V and J ends lost 11 bases and 4 bases, in that order; junction bases with no gene match: 13. Germline lookup yields CDR1 MNHNS and CDR2 SASEGT.

The chain couples TRBV27 to TRBJ1-5, with a weak D call TRBD1 (6 bases). CDR3 length: 15 residues. V dropped 5 bases and J dropped 4 bases, with 15 bases sitting between them. Germline V gene sequence: CDR1 MNHEY, CDR2 SMNVEV (reference sequence). The CDR3 bases are TGTGCCAGCAGTCCGGGGACACCTCCGAATCAGCCCCAGCATTTT. This gives the protein CASSPGTPPNQPQHF.

The chain employs TRBV6-5 and TRBJ1-2; no clear D gene. Germline values: CDR1 MNHEY, CDR2 SVGAGI. The CDR3 consists of 12 residues. Trimming removed 8 bases at V and 4 bases at J, with 11 bases between. CDR3 loop: CASADMAYGYTF. The CDR3 bases are TGTGCCAGCGCTGACATGGCCTATGGCTACACCTTC.

V gene TRBV28 combines with J gene TRBJ2-7, with unresolved D. This CDR3 has 15 residues. Germline V gene sequence: CDR1 MDHEN, CDR2 SYDVKM. V was trimmed by 2 bases and J by 2 bases, leaving 13 bases between them. CDR3 in amino acids: CASSLAQMRPYEQYF. CDR3 nucleotide sequence: TGTGCCAGCAGTTTAGCGCAGATGCGACCCTACGAGCAGTACTTC.

The chain joins TRBV9 to TRBJ2-3; 15 positions match TRBD2. Germline V gene data show CDR1 as SGDLS and CDR2 as YYNGEE. V shed 3 bases and J 4 bases; nucleotides not matched to a gene: 9. This CDR3 is built from 18 residues. CDR3 bases: TGTGCCAGCAGCGCCCCCGGGACTAGCGGGAGGACCGCAGATACGCAGTATTTT. This sequence encodes CASSAPGTSGRTADTQYF. The complete variable domain, with remaining parts taken from reference TRBV9 and TRBJ2-3, reads DSGVTQTPKHLITATGQRVTLRCSPRSGDLSVYWYQQSLDQGLQFLIQYYNGEERAKGNILERFSAQQFPDLHSELNLSSLELGDSALYFCASSAPGTSGRTADTQYFGPGTRLTVL.

The chain is built from TRBV6-4 and TRBJ2-1; a weak D match, TRBD2 (6 bases). The CDR3 spans 15 residues. V was clipped by 3 bases and J by 5 bases, with 14 bases between them. Germline values: CDR1 MRHNA, CDR2 SNTAGT. The CDR3 loop reads CASSELPGAHNEQFF. Written as DNA, the CDR3 is TGTGCCAGCAGTGAATTACCGGGAGCCCACAATGAGCAGTTCTTC.

The DNA for the CDR3 is TGTGCCAGTACCTTGGTGAACACCGGGGAGCTGTTTTTT. Amino acid sequence: CASTLVNTGELFF. The V call is TRBV19, the J call TRBJ2-2, with no clear D. The germline CDR1 and CDR2 sequences are LNHDA and SQIVND (reference sequence). V was cut by 7 bases and J by 1 base, with 7 bases left in between. This CDR3 is built from 13 residues.

The chain carries TRBV7-9 and TRBJ2-2, with a tentative D call TRBD2 (6 bases). The CDR3 spans 15 residues. V lost 6 bases and J 5 bases, leaving 16 bases between the germline ends. CDR1 is SEHNR, CDR2 FQNEAQ, per germline (reference sequence). The CDR3 coding sequence is TGTGCCAGCAGACCGGGAGTCGGTGGGACCGGGGAGCTGTTTTTT. Translation gives CASRPGVGGTGELFF.

In this sample, this clone turned up once. The genes are TRBV4-1 and TRBJ2-1; 7 bases are shared with TRBD1. The germline V gene encodes CDR1 MGHRA and CDR2 YSYEKL. The CDR3 covers 17 residues. The V segment lost 3 bases and the J segment 1 base; nucleotides outside the gene matches: 9. CDR3 DNA sequence: TGCGCCAGCAGCCACGGTAAGGGGGCCCGGTCCTACAATGAGCAGTTCTTC. It specifies CASSHGKGARSYNEQFF.

This chain joins TRBV5-6 and TRBJ2-3, with TRBD2 matching 11 bases. CDR1 SGHDT and CDR2 YYEEEE come from the germline V gene. The CDR3 runs to 15 residues. The V segment lost 0 bases and the J segment 3 bases; nucleotides outside the gene matches: 0. CDR3 protein: CASSLGLAGTDTQYF. The CDR3 bases are TGTGCCAGCAGCTTGGGACTAGCGGGAACAGATACGCAGTATTTT. Full variable domain (remainder filled in from reference TRBV5-6 and TRBJ2-3): DAGVTQSPTHLIKTRGQQVTLRCSPKSGHDTVSWYQQALGQGPQFIFQYYEEEERQRGNFPDRFSGHQFPNYSSELNVNALLLGDSALYLCASSLGLAGTDTQYFGPGTRLTVL.

CDR3 nucleotides: TGTGCCAGCAGCCAAGCGGGGGGGACAGTCTTCTCTGGGGCCAACGTCCTGACTTTC. Protein: CASSQAGGTVFSGANVLTF. V is TRBV4-2 and J is TRBJ2-6, with D tentatively TRBD2 (8 bases). There are 19 residues in the CDR3. V dropped 1 base and J dropped 0 bases, with 16 bases sitting between them. CDR1 is LGHNA, CDR2 YNFKEQ, per germline.

The chain has TRBV30 and TRBJ2-7; D gene uncertain. The ends were cut back, 0 bases at V and 4 bases at J, with 10 bases in the middle. CDR3 length equals 13 residues. CDR1 GTSNPN and CDR2 SVGIG come from the germline V gene (reference sequence). CDR3 bases: TGTGCCTGGAGTGTCGAAGTACAGTACGAGCAGTACTTC. Translation gives CAWSVEVQYEQYF.

Only one count was recorded for this clone. The chain uses TRBV19 and TRBJ2-7; possibly TRBD1 or TRBD2 for D (6 bases each). V lost 3 bases to trimming and J lost 2 bases, with 11 bases between them. The CDR3 spans 14 residues. Germline V CDR1 and CDR2: LNHDA, SQIVND (reference sequence). CDR3 amino acids: CASSIPGAAYEQYF. CDR3 bases: TGTGCCAGTAGTATTCCGGGGGCCGCCTACGAGCAGTACTTC. The whole variable domain, remainder taken from reference TRBV19 and TRBJ2-7, is DGGITQSPKYLFRKEGQNVTLSCEQNLNHDAMYWYRQDPGQGLRLIYYSQIVNDFQKGDIAEGYSVSREKKESFPLTVTSAQKNPTAFYLCASSIPGAAYEQYFGPGTRLTVT.

The chain combines TRBV14 with TRBJ2-5; tentative D call: TRBD2 (5 bases). This CDR3 spans 15 amino acids. V lost 0 bases and J 4 bases, leaving 12 bases between the germline ends. Germline-derived CDR1 and CDR2 are SGHDN and FVKESK. This CDR3 reads CASSQDRGRIETQYF. In DNA, the CDR3 is TGTGCCAGCAGCCAAGATCGGGGTCGGATAGAGACCCAGTACTTC.

V is TRBV7-3 and J is TRBJ2-1; TRBD2 might be the D (5 bases). Germline values: CDR1 SGHTA, CDR2 FQGTGA. V shed 3 bases and J shed 5 bases, with 8 bases lying between them. This CDR3 spans 13 amino acids. In DNA form, the CDR3 reads TGTGCCAGCAGCTTTTCGGGGAACAATGAGCAGTTCTTC. Translated, it gives CASSFSGNNEQFF.

The chain combines TRBV19 with TRBJ1-5; 10 bases are a match to TRBD1. The CDR3 contains 15 residues. Per germline, CDR1 LNHDA and CDR2 SQIVND (reference sequence). The ends lost 2 bases at V and 7 bases at J; junction bases unmatched: 5. Here the CDR3 reads CASSITGQGEQPQHF. CDR3 nucleotides: TGTGCCAGTAGTATAACCGGACAGGGGGAGCAGCCCCAGCATTTT.

The rearrangement uses TRBV27 and TRBJ2-5; D may match TRBD1 or TRBD2 (5 bases each). The CDR3 contains 12 residues. V lost 4 bases, J lost 7 bases, and 10 bases lay in between. The germline V gene encodes CDR1 MNHEY and CDR2 SMNVEV (reference sequence). CDR3 amino acids: CASSSPGGTQYF. CDR3 in DNA: TGTGCCAGCAGTTCACCTGGGGGGACCCAGTACTTC.

The genes are TRBV5-1 and TRBJ1-2; TRBD1 matches 10 bases. Losses at the gene ends were 5 bases for V and 8 bases for J; bases not matched to a gene: 9. The CDR3 extends over 14 amino acids. Germline CDR1 SGHRS, CDR2 YFSETQ. This CDR3 reads CASRPGTGAQGYTF. Here the CDR3 DNA reads TGCGCCAGCAGACCGGGGACAGGGGCTCAGGGCTACACCTTC.

The chain recombines TRBV5-1 with TRBJ2-5; TRBD2 is a possible D gene (6 bases). Germline loops: CDR1 SGHRS, CDR2 YFSETQ. The CDR3 is 16 amino acids. With 4 bases removed from V and 2 bases from J, the gap between germline ends came to 18 bases. CDR3 loop: CASSLLQAGKQETQYF. CDR3 nucleotides: TGCGCCAGCAGCCTCCTTCAGGCGGGGAAACAAGAGACCCAGTACTTC.

V usage is TRBV7-9 and J usage is TRBJ1-3; no firm D call. This CDR3 is 16 amino acids long. V lost 0 bases and J 0 bases, leaving 9 bases between the germline ends. Germline-derived CDR1 and CDR2 are SEHNR and FQNEAQ (reference sequence). CDR3 sequence: CASSLARGPSGNTIYF. DNA for the CDR3: TGTGCCAGCAGCTTAGCGAGAGGCCCCTCTGGAAACACCATATATTTT.

The rearrangement uses TRBV6-1 and TRBJ2-7, with TRBD2 matching over 10 bases. CDR1 is MNHNS, CDR2 SASEGT, per germline. J gave up 0 bases and V 6 bases, and 2 bases lay outside the gene matches. CDR3 length: 14 amino acids. The CDR3 DNA reads TGTGCCAGCAGAGCTAGCGGGAGCTCCTACGAGCAGTACTTC. This encodes CASRASGSSYEQYF.